The 19 T cell receptor beta chains in this list originate from one sample, sequenced in a study of vaccination and CD4 T cells after COVID-19. An Oncomine TCR Beta short-read assay was used to sequence the DNA from cultured CD4+ T cells. Each CDR3 protein gets one entry after TCRdb re-called the PCR reads with MiXCR. The table has some 21,000 distinct CDR3 sequences, roughly half seen once; the top ten hold roughly 9%. The antigens these receptors bind are not known. Treatment meaning: roughly 11-day PBMC culture with coronavirus spike peptide pools or control peptides (ViraFEST assay). The sequencing input was CD4+ T cells from blood, cultured in vitro. The receptors here all came from a human donor who had recovered from COVID-19.

The sample holds one count of this clonotype. The J gene is TRBJ1-2, the V gene TRBV5-1; D not certain. The length of the CDR3 is 14 residues. The germline V gene has CDR1 SGHRS and CDR2 YFSETQ. With 0 bases removed from V and 8 bases from J, the gap between germline ends came to 14 bases. CDR3: CASSLGGTSGGYTF. The CDR3 nucleotides read TGCGCCAGCAGCTTGGGAGGCACGTCGGGCGGCTACACCTTC.

The chain carries TRBV6-1 and TRBJ1-2, with TRBD1 identical over 11 bases. Per germline, CDR1 MNHNS and CDR2 SASEGT. V trimming: 6 bases; J trimming: 6 bases; junction bases outside the gene matches: 3. This CDR3 is built from 13 residues. The CDR3: CASRTGQGDGYTF. CDR3 in DNA: TGTGCCAGCAGGACGGGACAGGGGGATGGCTACACCTTC.

The chain carries TRBV25-1 and TRBJ1-2; D uncertain. The germline V gene encodes CDR1 MGHDK and CDR2 SYGVNS. CDR3 length: 12 residues. V dropped 1 base and J dropped 4 bases, with 4 bases sitting between them. In DNA, the CDR3 is TGTGCCAGCAGTGAATCAACCTATGGCTACACCTTC. Translating it yields CASSESTYGYTF.

This clonotype appeared a few times. This rearrangement joins TRBV2 to TRBJ2-2; 12 bases map to TRBD1. The CDR3 contains 17 residues. Germline V gene lookup returns CDR1 SNHLY and CDR2 FYNNEI. J gave up 6 bases and V 2 bases, and 7 bases lay outside the gene matches. The CDR3: CASSELLGQGASGELFF. The CDR3 DNA is TGTGCCAGCAGTGAACTGTTGGGACAGGGGGCATCCGGGGAGCTGTTTTTT.

V and J are TRBV7-9 and TRBJ1-3; no clear D gene. Germline V gives CDR1 SEHNR, CDR2 FQNEAQ (reference sequence). The CDR3 contains 16 residues. Trimming pared 3 bases from V and 0 bases from J, leaving 12 bases between. CDR3 sequence reads: CASSFRSGFSGNTIYF. Here the CDR3 DNA reads TGTGCCAGCAGCTTTAGGTCGGGGTTCTCTGGAAACACCATATATTTT. Full variable domain (missing parts from reference TRBV7-9 and TRBJ1-3): DTGVSQNPRHKITKRGQNVTFRCDPISEHNRLYWYRQTLGQGPEFLTYFQNEAQLEKSRLLSDRFSAERPKGSFSTLEIQRTEQGDSAMYLCASSFRSGFSGNTIYFGEGSWLTVV.

This clonotype was seen only a few times. This chain links TRBV12-3 or TRBV12-4 with TRBJ2-1; TRBD1 aligns across 8 bases. The CDR3 runs to 15 residues. J gave up 8 bases and V 1 base, and 7 bases lay outside the gene matches. The CDR3 DNA sequence: TGTGCCAGCAGTTTAGGGACAGGGATCCAGGATGAGCAGTTCTTC. Its translation is CASSLGTGIQDEQFF.

The table lists this clonotype with a few counts. The chain employs TRBV20-1 and TRBJ1-6; 7 bases line up with TRBD1. The CDR3 covers 16 residues. Trimming cost V 1 base and J 4 bases; bases outside gene matches: 7. From germline, CDR1 is DFQATT and CDR2 SNEGSKA (reference sequence). The CDR3 reads CSARGPTGRYNSPLHF. DNA of the CDR3: TGCAGTGCTAGAGGCCCGACAGGGCGGTATAATTCACCCCTCCACTTT.

The chain has TRBV15 and TRBJ2-3; D tentatively fits TRBD1 or TRBD2 (6 bases each). This CDR3 spans 14 amino acids. Germline CDR1 and CDR2: LNHNV and YYDKDF (reference sequence). Trimming stripped 6 bases from V and 4 bases from J, with 14 bases between. The CDR3 sequence is CATRGGSSADTQYF. The CDR3 DNA follows: TGTGCCACCAGAGGGGGGTCAAGTGCAGATACGCAGTATTTT.

The chain employs TRBV20-1 and TRBJ2-1; 11 positions agree with TRBD2. V lost 6 bases and J lost 7; bases outside the gene matches: 11. From germline, CDR1 is DFQATT and CDR2 SNEGSKA (reference sequence). CDR3 length: 15 residues. The CDR3 reads CSAPHSGRAKNEQFF. Here the CDR3 DNA reads TGCAGTGCCCCTCATAGCGGGAGGGCCAAGAATGAGCAGTTCTTC.

The V and J genes are TRBV20-1 and TRBJ2-2, with D unclear. The CDR3 spans 14 residues. Trimming took off 1 base at V and 5 bases at J, with 11 bases between the two ends. The germline V gene encodes CDR1 DFQATT and CDR2 SNEGSKA (reference sequence). The CDR3 DNA reads TGCAGTGCTAGAGCAAAGACTGCGACCGGGGAGCTGTTTTTT. This translates into CSARAKTATGELFF.

This chain connects TRBV5-1 to TRBJ1-1, with 9 bases lining up with TRBD1. The CDR3 sequence is 15 residues long. Germline values: CDR1 SGHRS, CDR2 YFSETQ. The J segment lost 6 bases and the V segment lost 0 bases, leaving 6 bases of the junction unmatched. The CDR3 here is CASSLAVQGAAEAFF. The CDR3 DNA follows: TGCGCCAGCAGCTTGGCCGTACAGGGGGCGGCTGAAGCTTTCTTT.

The rearrangement joins TRBV27 to TRBJ2-7, with unresolved D. V was trimmed by 2 bases and J by 5 bases, leaving 4 bases between them. CDR1 and CDR2 from the germline V gene are MNHEY and SMNVEV (reference sequence). The CDR3 loop spans 11 amino acids. The CDR3 loop reads CASSLGDEQYF. CDR3 coding DNA: TGTGCCAGCAGTTTAGGGGACGAGCAGTACTTC.

This clonotype was counted a few times. The chain links TRBV12-3 or TRBV12-4 to TRBJ2-5; TRBD2 aligns across 10 bases. The CDR3 has 14 residues. Trimming at V came to 6 bases and at J to 4 bases, leaving 5 bases not matched to a gene. CDR3 coding DNA: TGTGCCAGCAGCCGTAGGACTAGCGGAGAGACCCAGTACTTC. Encoded protein: CASSRRTSGETQYF.

The chain joins TRBV19 to TRBJ2-7, with 8 nucleotides matching TRBD2. The CDR3 loop spans 15 amino acids. Germline lookup yields CDR1 LNHDA and CDR2 SQIVND (reference sequence). The ends lost 4 bases at V and 1 base at J; junction bases unmatched: 6. The CDR3 sequence is CASSTSGRFSYEQYF. The CDR3 DNA reads as TGTGCCAGTAGTACGAGCGGGAGATTTTCCTACGAGCAGTACTTC.

This chain links TRBV20-1 with TRBJ1-5; possible D gene TRBD1, 5 bases. Trimming removed 7 bases from V and 4 bases from J, with 17 bases in between. Germline CDR1 reads DFQATT; CDR2 reads SNEGSKA (reference sequence). The length of the CDR3 is 14 residues. The CDR3 spells CSVPGGEGNQPQHF. CDR3 in DNA: TGCAGTGTACCGGGAGGCGAGGGGAATCAGCCCCAGCATTTT.

The rearrangement joins TRBV6-5 to TRBJ1-2, with TRBD1 matching 7 bases. Germline loops: CDR1 MNHEY, CDR2 SVGAGI. The CDR3 has 16 amino acids. The ends lost 0 bases at V and 4 bases at J; junction bases unmatched: 8. CDR3 bases: TGTGCCAGCAGTTACTCGGGCAGGGGGGATTTCTATGGCTACACCTTC. It is translated as CASSYSGRGDFYGYTF.

The chain has TRBV19 and TRBJ2-1; 13 nucleotides agree with TRBD2. CDR1 LNHDA and CDR2 SQIVND come from the germline V gene (reference sequence). Trimming removed 5 bases from V and 9 bases from J; junction bases left unmatched: 7. The CDR3 spans 15 residues. Written as DNA, the CDR3 is TGTGCCAGTAGTCCTCGACTAGCGGGAGGAAGTGAGCAGTTCTTC. The encoded protein is CASSPRLAGGSEQFF.

This clonotype showed up just a few times. This chain connects TRBV20-1 to TRBJ1-1, with TRBD1 identical over 7 bases. Germline V gene lookup returns CDR1 DFQATT and CDR2 SNEGSKA (reference sequence). V lost 4 bases and J lost 5; bases outside the gene matches: 10. The CDR3 length is 14 residues. The CDR3 sequence: CSATGQPRGTEAFF. The DNA of the CDR3 is TGCAGTGCTACGGGACAGCCTAGGGGGACTGAAGCTTTCTTT.

The J gene is TRBJ2-7, the V gene TRBV27; 9 positions agree with TRBD1. This CDR3 has 16 amino acids. CDR1 MNHEY and CDR2 SMNVEV come from the germline V gene (reference sequence). The junction had 8 bases not matched to a gene; V was cut back by 5 bases and J by 0 bases. The CDR3: CASSPGTGRSSYEQYF. CDR3 DNA sequence: TGTGCCAGCAGTCCCGGGACAGGGAGAAGCTCCTACGAGCAGTACTTC.